This passage covers 29 T cell receptor beta chains from one sample sequenced in a study of T-cell memory formation after mild COVID-19. TCRdb re-derived calls from the 5' RACE reads in MiXCR, one entry per CDR3 protein. Of about 160,000 distinct CDR3 sequences in the sample, about a third are singletons; the top ten hold more than 10%. The sequenced sample consisted of PBMCs or a T cell subset sorted from them (not recorded which). The receptors were gathered from an adult woman who had mild COVID-19 (a few samples of this study predate the infection). Cell type and time point are not known.

This clonotype appeared a few times. V and J are TRBV7-9 and TRBJ2-2; no reliable D call. Trimming removed 4 bases at V and 4 bases at J, with 16 bases between. The germline gives CDR1 SEHNR, CDR2 FQNEAQ (reference sequence). CDR3 length: 16 amino acids. The CDR3 DNA is TGTGCCAGCAGCTCCGGAACCAAAAGGGCCACCGGGGAGCTGTTTTTT. It translates to CASSSGTKRATGELFF.

This clonotype was counted at least ten times. This chain uses TRBV20-1 with TRBJ2-7; D may be TRBD1 or TRBD2 (6 bases each). The CDR3 consists of 11 residues. Germline V CDR1 and CDR2: DFQATT, SNEGSKA (reference sequence). V was trimmed by 6 bases and J by 4 bases, leaving 10 bases between them. The CDR3 DNA reads as TGCAGTGCCTTAGGGGGGTACGAGCAGTACTTC. Amino acids: CSALGGYEQYF.

In its sample, this clonotype was seen a few times. The V and J genes are TRBV7-2 and TRBJ2-3; maybe TRBD2 (6 bases). CDR1 and CDR2 (germline): SGHTA, FQGNSA. The ends were cut back, 2 bases at V and 4 bases at J, with 10 bases in the middle. The CDR3 consists of 14 residues. The CDR3 DNA follows: TGTGCCAGCAGCTTACGGCTAGCGTCAGATACGCAGTATTTT. As protein: CASSLRLASDTQYF.

The J gene is TRBJ2-7, the V gene TRBV6-2 or TRBV6-3, with D perhaps TRBD1 (6 bases). Trimming shortened V by 0 bases and J by 3 bases, and 12 bases separated the two germline ends. The CDR3 has 15 amino acids. CDR1 and CDR2 from the germline V gene are MNHEY and SVGEGT. The CDR3 is CASSYSAGEIYEQYF. CDR3 in DNA: TGTGCCAGCAGTTACTCGGCAGGGGAAATCTACGAGCAGTACTTC.

This clonotype appeared a few times. The rearrangement links TRBV7-2 to TRBJ1-2; D is unclear. This CDR3 spans 13 amino acids. CDR1 is SGHTA, CDR2 FQGNSA, per germline. The V end was cut by 4 bases, the J end by 4 bases, with 10 bases between. CDR3 amino acids: CASSSTAFYGYTF. The CDR3 DNA sequence: TGTGCCAGCAGCTCCACAGCATTCTATGGCTACACCTTC.

In its sample, this clonotype was seen a few times. The rearrangement joins TRBV5-1 to TRBJ2-5; D call uncertain. The CDR3 consists of 12 residues. CDR1 and CDR2 from the germline V gene are SGHRS and YFSETQ. V lost 5 bases and J 1 base, leaving 6 bases between the germline ends. The CDR3: CASRVSQETQYF. Here the CDR3 DNA reads TGCGCCAGCAGAGTGAGCCAAGAGACCCAGTACTTC.

The V call is TRBV29-1, the J call TRBJ2-5; D not resolved. The CDR3 has 14 amino acids. CDR1 and CDR2 (germline): SQVTM, ANQGSEA. With 0 bases removed from V and 5 bases from J, the gap between germline ends came to 13 bases. In DNA, the CDR3 is TGCAGCGTTGAAGATTTTGTGGGTAGGGAGACCCAGTACTTC. It codes for CSVEDFVGRETQYF. Together with reference TRBV29-1 and TRBJ2-5, the CDR3 gives the full variable domain: SAVISQKPSRDICQRGTSLTIQCQVDSQVTMMFWYRQQPGQSLTLIATANQGSEATYESGFVIDKFPISRPNLTFSTLTVSNMSPEDSSIYLCSVEDFVGRETQYFGPGTRLLVL.

The rearrangement links TRBV6-5 to TRBJ2-7, with D perhaps matching TRBD1 or TRBD2 (6 bases each). V lost 3 bases, J lost 4 bases, and 16 bases lay in between. The CDR3 contains 15 residues. Germline CDR1 and CDR2: MNHEY and SVGAGI. In DNA, the CDR3 is TGTGCCAGCAGTTATTCTGGGGGGCGCAGGTACGAGCAGTACTTC. It is translated as CASSYSGGRRYEQYF.

The table lists this clonotype with a few counts. This chain links TRBV10-3 with TRBJ1-1; TRBD1 is a possible D gene (6 bases). The CDR3 consists of 16 residues. Trimming shortened V by 6 bases and J by 1 base, and 18 bases separated the two germline ends. The germline V gene encodes CDR1 ENHRY and CDR2 SYGVKD. In nucleotides, the CDR3 is TGTGCCATCAGGGCCCAACAGGGAGGCGGGAACACTGAAGCTTTCTTT. This sequence encodes CAIRAQQGGGNTEAFF.

This clonotype has more than one count but fewer than ten. V usage is TRBV6-2 or TRBV6-3 and J usage is TRBJ2-5; 7 positions agree with TRBD1. The CDR3 consists of 13 residues. Trimming removed 7 bases from V and 5 bases from J; junction bases left unmatched: 7. CDR1 and CDR2 (germline): MNHEY, SVGEGT. The CDR3 reads CASNLQGTETQYF. CDR3 coding DNA: TGTGCCAGCAACTTACAGGGGACGGAGACCCAGTACTTC.

The table lists this clonotype with a few counts. The CDR3 spells CASSLPGVRFF. The CDR3 nucleotides read TGTGCCAGCAGCCTACCGGGGGTCCGGTTCTTC. The chain is built from TRBV6-2 or TRBV6-3 and TRBJ2-1; maybe TRBD2 (6 bases). Looked up from germline, CDR1 is MNHEY and CDR2 is SVGEGT. The CDR3 contains 11 residues. V was shortened by 6 bases and J by 15 bases, with 15 bases between the two germline ends.

The CDR3 DNA is TGCGCCAGCAGTTCGACAGGGGGAGTTGAGCAGTTCTTC. Residues: CASSSTGGVEQFF. This rearrangement joins TRBV5-1 to TRBJ2-1, with TRBD1 matching 9 bases. The CDR3 is 13 amino acids. The junction had 6 bases not matched to a gene; V was cut back by 5 bases and J by 9 bases. CDR1 is SGHRS, CDR2 YFSETQ, per germline.

The sample holds many counts of this clonotype. The chain joins TRBV11-2 to TRBJ2-1, with 10 nucleotides matching TRBD2. The CDR3 runs to 15 residues. Losses at the gene ends were 2 bases for V and 7 bases for J; bases not matched to a gene: 5. Germline V lookup: CDR1 SGHAT, CDR2 FQNNGV. In nucleotides, the CDR3 is TGTGCCAGCAGCTTACTAGCGGGAGTAGGGAATGAGCAGTTCTTC. Its translation: CASSLLAGVGNEQFF.

This clonotype appeared many times. J is TRBJ2-3 and V is TRBV7-2, with D uncertain. Trimming pared 8 bases from V and 0 bases from J, leaving 6 bases between. The CDR3 totals 12 residues. Germline lookup yields CDR1 SGHTA and CDR2 FQGNSA. In DNA, the CDR3 is TGTGCCAGCGCGGACAGCACAGATACGCAGTATTTT. Its protein product is CASADSTDTQYF.

A few counts support this clonotype. This CDR3 is CSVGTGASGGTQYF. The CDR3 region has the DNA TGCAGCGTCGGGACGGGGGCTTCCGGGGGGACCCAGTACTTC. The chain combines TRBV29-1 with TRBJ2-5; D might be TRBD1 or TRBD2, each matching 6 bases. Germline values: CDR1 SQVTM, CDR2 ANQGSEA. The V end lost 6 bases, the J end lost 7 bases, and 21 bases lay between the germline ends. The CDR3 extends over 14 amino acids.

CDR3 DNA: TGTGCCAGCAGCTTAGCGCGGGACCACGAGCAGTACTTC. Amino acid sequence: CASSLARDHEQYF. This chain uses TRBV7-2 with TRBJ2-7; possible D gene TRBD2, 6 bases. Germline V lookup: CDR1 SGHTA, CDR2 FQGNSA. V lost 0 bases to trimming and J lost 5 bases, with 8 bases between them. This CDR3 spans 13 amino acids.

This clonotype has a handful of counts. This chain links TRBV5-1 with TRBJ1-4; D is unclear. Per germline, CDR1 SGHRS and CDR2 YFSETQ. The CDR3 covers 17 residues. The V end was cut by 0 bases, the J end by 7 bases, with 19 bases between. The CDR3 DNA sequence: TGCGCCAGCAGCTTGGCAGGACGGACCTCGTCGGGTGAAAAACTGTTTTTT. Residues: CASSLAGRTSSGEKLFF.

This clonotype was counted many times. The rearrangement links TRBV18 to TRBJ2-7; 10 bases match TRBD1. Trimming cost V 4 bases and J 4 bases; bases outside gene matches: 4. This CDR3 contains 14 residues. CDR1 and CDR2 from the germline V gene are KGHSH and LQKENI. CDR3 region: CASSQDRGKYEQYF. In DNA form, the CDR3 reads TGTGCCAGCTCACAGGACAGGGGGAAGTACGAGCAGTACTTC.

The genes are TRBV2 and TRBJ2-7; D gene uncertain. The CDR3 runs 12 residues. Germline CDR1 and CDR2: SNHLY and FYNNEI. Trimming left V 8 bases short and J 4 bases short, with 12 bases between. The CDR3 sequence: CASGRKGYEQYF. CDR3 coding DNA: TGTGCCAGCGGTCGGAAGGGATACGAGCAGTACTTC.

This clonotype has only a few counts. The chain recombines TRBV18 with TRBJ2-3; D is uncertain. There are 16 residues in the CDR3. The germline CDR1 and CDR2 sequences are KGHSH and LQKENI. V was pared by 1 base and J by 5 bases, with 16 bases between. This CDR3 reads CASSPRSSSTGDTQYF. The CDR3 DNA reads TGTGCCAGCTCACCACGAAGCTCCTCCACGGGAGATACGCAGTATTTT.

The chain employs TRBV7-9 and TRBJ2-7; 7 bases are shared with TRBD2. CDR1 and CDR2 (germline): SEHNR, FQNEAQ (reference sequence). The CDR3 covers 16 residues. The junction had 15 bases not matched to a gene; V was cut back by 4 bases and J by 6 bases. The CDR3 region is CASSSQGSREGPEQYF. CDR3 DNA sequence: TGTGCCAGCAGCTCCCAAGGGAGTAGGGAGGGCCCCGAGCAGTACTTC.

CDR3 DNA: TGTGCCAGCAGCTTACCCAACTGGGGGACAGGGGGCACTGAAGCTTTCTTT. Translating it yields CASSLPNWGTGGTEAFF. This chain connects TRBV7-6 to TRBJ1-1, with 11 bases aligning to TRBD1. Unmatched junction bases numbered 9, after V lost 2 bases and J lost 4 bases. The CDR3 runs 17 residues. Germline V gene lookup returns CDR1 SGHVS and CDR2 FNYEAQ. The complete variable domain, with remaining parts taken from reference TRBV7-6 and TRBJ1-1, reads GAGVSQSPRYKVTKRGQDVALRCDPISGHVSLYWYRQALGQGPEFLTYFNYEAQQDKSGLPNDRFSAERPEGSISTLTIQRTEQRDSAMYRCASSLPNWGTGGTEAFFGQGTRLTVV.

This chain connects TRBV6-5 to TRBJ2-7; D possibly matches TRBD1 or TRBD2 (6 bases each). Trimming took 0 bases from V and 2 from J, leaving 8 bases between them. Germline V CDR1 and CDR2: MNHEY, SVGAGI. The length of the CDR3 is 14 residues. CDR3 sequence: CASSYSRGAYEQYF. DNA for the CDR3: TGTGCCAGCAGTTACTCGAGGGGGGCCTACGAGCAGTACTTC.

V usage is TRBV12-3 or TRBV12-4 and J usage is TRBJ1-5, with 11 bases identical to TRBD1. The CDR3 consists of 15 residues. V was pared by 6 bases and J by 3 bases, with 4 bases of the junction left unmatched. The CDR3: CASRRGQGANQPQHF. The DNA for the CDR3 is TGTGCCAGCAGACGTGGACAGGGGGCCAATCAGCCCCAGCATTTT.

This clonotype has a handful of counts. The CDR3 protein is CASSHRTGARSEQYF. Written as DNA, the CDR3 is TGTGCCAGCAGTCACCGGACAGGGGCACGGTCTGAGCAGTACTTC. This chain joins TRBV12-3 or TRBV12-4 and TRBJ2-7, with 9 bases fitting TRBD1. The CDR3 length is 15 residues. Unmatched junction bases numbered 12, after V lost 5 bases and J lost 7 bases.

This clonotype has only a few counts. The rearrangement uses TRBV20-1 and TRBJ2-5, with 10 bases identical to TRBD1. The germline gives CDR1 DFQATT, CDR2 SNEGSKA (reference sequence). J gave up 1 base and V 5 bases, and 13 bases lay outside the gene matches. CDR3 size: 17 residues. The CDR3 protein is CSADLWAGQGFQETQYF. CDR3 in DNA: TGCAGTGCTGATTTATGGGCGGGACAGGGGTTCCAAGAGACCCAGTACTTC.

This clonotype was counted a few times. This sequence joins TRBV10-3 and TRBJ1-1; D gene uncertain. This CDR3 is built from 11 residues. V gave up 4 bases and J gave up 4 bases, with 4 bases separating them. Germline CDR1 and CDR2: ENHRY and SYGVKD. The chain's CDR3 is CAISAGTEAFF. CDR3 coding DNA: TGTGCCATCAGTGCGGGCACTGAAGCTTTCTTT.

This chain connects TRBV7-8 to TRBJ2-7, with 8 positions matching TRBD1. The ends lost 5 bases at V and 6 bases at J; junction bases unmatched: 9. The CDR3 is made up of 14 amino acids. CDR1 is SGHVS, CDR2 FQNEAQ, per germline. The CDR3, as DNA: TGTGCCAGCAGCCAGGACAGGGCTGTGCGCGAGCAGTACTTC. Amino acid sequence: CASSQDRAVREQYF.

The CDR3 sequence is CSVEQTSGYTF. The CDR3 nucleotides read TGCAGCGTTGAACAGACCAGTGGCTACACCTTC. The chain employs TRBV29-1 and TRBJ1-2; no clear D gene. Between the trimmed V and J ends, which lost 2 bases and 7 bases, there was a span of 8 bases. Germline V gene sequence: CDR1 SQVTM, CDR2 ANQGSEA. CDR3 size: 11 residues.